This T cell receptor beta chain was retrieved from a study of cytomegalovirus exposure and HLA in healthy donors (dated by TCRdb to 2015 to 2018). Study-wide context: According to an earlier analysis of several hundred of the donors, 150 million to 200 million T cells yielded some 120 million unique TCR beta sequences and more than 250 Gb of sequence data. Typing coverage differed by locus: A, B, C, DRB1 and DQB1 were typed in about 629-640 donors, DQA1 in 500 to 550, DPA1 in around 600, and DPB1 in just under 480. About 300 gigabases of sequencing data and approximately 85 million unique TCR sequences were included in an early release covering 550 to 800 HLA-typed donors. A later analysis re-examined previously published TCR beta repertoires from 600 to 700 donors and added high-resolution HLA genotyping to investigate patterns of TCR occurrence. The later analysis used no new phenotypic data to find candidate immune exposures, relying instead on TCR beta sequences and their occurrence across donors. All discovery cohort repertoires had been generated on a single sequencing platform. An earlier analysis of fewer than 700 of the donors applied high-throughput TCR beta sequencing to assess whether each TCR beta V gene segment acted as functional or pseudogenic. Across some 400 genotyped donors of the cohort, an average of approximately 240,000 unique TCR beta nucleotide sequences per donor were sequenced, and around 19% of those sequences were non-productive. Donor age, sex, ethnicity and CMV serostatus were compiled alongside the repertoire data. The study aimed to test whether signatures of past pathogen exposure could be identified by cataloging public T cell receptors. Several DR-DQ haplotypes were treated as single units for association and clustering because of strong linkage in the cohort. The study profiled the T cell repertoires of about 720 subjects by immunosequencing and related them to cytomegalovirus serostatus. A separate validation cohort of 100 to 150 different subjects was used in addition to the approximately 670-subject first cohort. High-throughput TCR immunosequencing, statistical association of individual TCRs with disease status, and machine learning were combined to predict cytomegalovirus infection status. Of the 300 to 400 genotyped donors, approximately 80% fell in the genetic ancestry cluster associated with self-reported Caucasian donors. In a later genetic analysis, genome-wide SNP genotypes for 398 of the 666 donors were used, and that subset was treated as a discovery cohort. Both class I and class II loci were covered by HLA typing, at four-digit resolution.

Sequences MNHNY (CDR1) and SVGAGI (CDR2) are obtained from the germline V gene (reference sequence). Unmatched junction bases come to 7, with V trimmed by 6 bases and J by 3 bases. The CDR3 contains 14 residues, cysteine and phenylalanine counted. The sequence is cut down to CDR3 DNA, 42 bases in frame from base 1. General findings and caveats noted by the study authors: A total of fewer than 200 TCR beta chains were listed by the study as associated with cytomegalovirus. Compared with equally common non-associated chains, HLA-associated TCR beta chains in a later analysis were more clonally expanded and had lower generation probabilities. In a later analysis, TCR association rates were found to vary across HLA loci, with the most associated TCRs seen for DRB1 alleles and the fewest for HLA-C alleles. Linkage disequilibrium might explain the correlated functional status among segregating V segments, but an unknown experimental factor could not be excluded. The cohort was sequenced for TCR beta chains only, and without alpha or paired-chain data the features that could be detected were limited. Some IMGT-functional V segments, including TRBV6-2 and TRBV6-3, could not be distinguished by the 87-base-pair reads and were therefore excluded. Because counts were too low, about 18 rarely observed V segments, including chromosome 9 orphons, were left out of the earlier analysis of some 640 of the donors. The only immune exposure information available for the cohort was CMV serostatus. Several of the top co-occurrence clusters appeared to be linked to parvovirus B19, influenza, CMV and Epstein-Barr virus, according to a later analysis. The presence/absence analyses assumed that sequencing depth was roughly uniform across donors, and that assumption may not be true. A cluster of highly shared sequence variants was judged likely to represent a technical artifact of the sequencing pipeline. A further reported finding was that TCR beta sequences accurately predicted the HLA-A and HLA-B alleles for most subjects in the first cohort. A later analysis associated 15,000 to 20,000 TCR beta sequences with specific HLA alleles at a false discovery rate of 0.05. The classifier was reported to diagnose cytomegalovirus status with high specificity and sensitivity in both the original and validation cohorts. Across donors, most TCR sequences were observed very rarely, whereas some public TCRs were present in many individuals. Because some donors lacked HLA typing at each locus, the association tests relied only on the typed subset. Broadly in line with IMGT annotations, most TCR beta V segments showed up in productive rearrangements about 87% or about 30% of the time in an earlier analysis of under 700 of the donors. A few of the identified cytomegalovirus-associated TCR beta chains were confirmed in vitro to be specific for cytomegalovirus antigens. Assigning TCR associations to individual alleles was difficult when HLA alleles, especially DR and DQ, strongly co-occurred. The authors suggested that the approach could potentially be generalized to other disease states and immunological phenotypes. Compared with the approximately 670-donor mean, donors in an Asian-associated ancestry cluster had fewer N-insertions in productive TCRs, according to a later genetic analysis. V-gene and J-gene trimming of TCR beta chains was associated with a missense DCLRE1C variant in a later genetic analysis, and the association was replicated in an independent cohort. In a later analysis, most CMV-associated TCR beta chains were found to appear HLA-restricted, with HLA associations seemingly driven largely by CMV exposure.

Receptor libraries were prepared by the immunoSEQ multiplex PCR assay. The multiplex PCR relied on a mix of 60 forward primers for TCR Vbeta segments and 13 reverse primers for TCR Jbeta segments. The CDR3 region of rearranged TCR beta genes was amplified from genomic DNA with a multiplex PCR assay. Amplified TCR beta libraries were sequenced as 87-base-pair reads on the Illumina HiSeq System. Processing in the source paper ran as follows. A later analysis tallied around 82 million unique TCR beta chains across the 610 or so repertoires, and approximately 12 million of those chains were shared by two or more donors. A nearest-neighbor algorithm error-corrected the raw reads and collapsed the reads into unique sequences, merging closely related sequences to remove PCR and sequencing errors. Alignment of CDR3 sequences to IMGT reference sequences was used to assign V, D and J gene segments. For a sequence to be retained, at least a six-nucleotide match to both a V gene segment and a J gene segment was required. Rearrangements were classified as productive when the CDR3 lacked stop codons and remained in frame with V and J, and all other rearrangements were classified as non-productive. CDR3 was defined by IMGT convention, running from the second conserved V-encoded cysteine to the conserved J-encoded phenylalanine. In an earlier analysis of around 600 of the donors, sequences lacking an unambiguous match to a single V gene segment were excluded. An earlier analysis of 500 to 700 of the donors classified V segments as functional when productive rearrangements were above 56.7% and as segregating when the standard deviation between donors was above 5%. A statistical classification framework was built for diagnosing cytomegalovirus status from the catalog of TCR beta chain sequences. A later analysis assigned V and J genes by comparing TCR nucleotide sequences with IMGT/GENE-DB human TR gene sequences. A later analysis assigned CDR3 sequences and most-parsimonious VDJ recombination scenarios with the TCRdist pipeline. A later analysis defined each TCR beta chain by its CDR3 amino acid sequence plus V-gene family, and excluded reads lacking a unique V-gene family. In a later analysis, around 600 highly shared, low-generation-probability nucleotide sequences were removed to address suspected cross-contamination and a sequencing artifact. A later analysis calculated a clonal expansion index for each public chain from normalized within-repertoire ranks of inferred template counts. In a later analysis, generation probabilities were computed with a VDJ recombination model fitted to out-of-frame rearrangements, and the resulting probabilities were checked against IGoR. Hypergeometric tests were used in a later analysis to score TCR-TCR, TCR-HLA and TCR-CMV co-occurrence, with a repertoire-size bias correction applied to the TCR pairs. To estimate false discovery rates, a later analysis permuted the HLA or CMV assignments 20 times. In a later analysis, co-occurring TCRs were grouped using DBSCAN, with TCRdist sequence similarity added in when clustering inside HLA-allele-positive subsets. For co-occurrence clustering, repertoires with fewer than 30,000 or more than 120,000 public chains were excluded, along with 5 or 6 repertoires with anomalous nucleotide sharing. TCRdb took this table from immuneACCESS and kept in-frame rearrangements with V and J called. Such tables lack part of the clones; where checked against another copy, unresolved V genes explain under half of the gap, and the rest is unexplained. D and trimming come from the DNA, and the V and J calls and clone size come from that table. This sample's table carries approximately 42,000 clones. Roughly 7.3% of the sample rests with the top ten.

The cohort consisted of 666 healthy bone marrow donors. At the time of sampling, every cohort member was nominally healthy, though immune exposures that went unrecorded were likely present. The donor tested CMV seronegative, placing the donor among the roughly 400 seronegative members of the cohort. A peripheral blood sample was provided by each donor, and peripheral blood mononuclear cells were used for TCR beta sequencing. Genomic DNA was extracted from the blood cell samples with the Qiagen DNeasy Blood Extraction Kit. As to this clone: Its cognate antigen has yet to be identified.

The TCR comes from a male donor in good health and CMV-seronegative. The sequenced sample was PBMCs. The chain was built from TRBV6-6 and TRBJ1-1; 7 of the junction bases match TRBD1. The CDR3 region reads CASSSTDRDTEAFF. At the DNA level, the sequence is TGTGCCAGCAGCTCGACAGACAGGGACACTGAAGCTTTCTTT.